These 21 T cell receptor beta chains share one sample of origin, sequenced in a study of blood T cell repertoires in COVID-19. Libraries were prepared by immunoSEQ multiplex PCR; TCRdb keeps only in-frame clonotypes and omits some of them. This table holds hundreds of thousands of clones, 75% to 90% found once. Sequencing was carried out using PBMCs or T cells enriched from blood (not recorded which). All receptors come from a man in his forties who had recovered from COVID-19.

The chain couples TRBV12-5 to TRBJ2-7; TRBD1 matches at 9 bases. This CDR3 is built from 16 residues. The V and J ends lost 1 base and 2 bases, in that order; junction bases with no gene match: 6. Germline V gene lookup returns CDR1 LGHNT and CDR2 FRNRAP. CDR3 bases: TGTGCTAGTGGTTTGGACCGGGACAGGGTTACCTACGAGCAGTACTTC. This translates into CASGLDRDRVTYEQYF.

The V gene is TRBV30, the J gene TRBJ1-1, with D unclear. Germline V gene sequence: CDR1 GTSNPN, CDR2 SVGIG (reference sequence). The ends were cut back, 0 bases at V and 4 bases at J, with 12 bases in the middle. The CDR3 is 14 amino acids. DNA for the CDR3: TGTGCCTGGAGTGTAGTCCACTTTGGCACTGAAGCTTTCTTT. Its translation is CAWSVVHFGTEAFF.

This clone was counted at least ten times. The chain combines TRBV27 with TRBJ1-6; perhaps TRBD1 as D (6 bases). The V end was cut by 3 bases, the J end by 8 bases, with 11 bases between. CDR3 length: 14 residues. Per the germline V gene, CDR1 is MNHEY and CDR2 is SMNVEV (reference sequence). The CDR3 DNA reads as TGTGCCAGCAGTTTGTCAGGGGAGTATTCACCCCTCCACTTT. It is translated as CASSLSGEYSPLHF.

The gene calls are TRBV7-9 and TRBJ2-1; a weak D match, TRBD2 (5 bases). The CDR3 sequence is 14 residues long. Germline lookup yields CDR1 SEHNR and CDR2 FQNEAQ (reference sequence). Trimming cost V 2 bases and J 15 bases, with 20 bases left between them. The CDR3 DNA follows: TGTGCCAGCAGCTTATGGCCCAGCGGTTTATGGCTGTTCTTC. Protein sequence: CASSLWPSGLWLFF.

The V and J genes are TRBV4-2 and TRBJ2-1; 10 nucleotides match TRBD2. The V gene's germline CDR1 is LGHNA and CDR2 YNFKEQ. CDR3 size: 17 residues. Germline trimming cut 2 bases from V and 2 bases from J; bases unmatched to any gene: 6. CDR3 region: CASSQLTGLATYNEQFF. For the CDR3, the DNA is TGTGCCAGCAGCCAATTAACGGGACTAGCGACCTACAATGAGCAGTTCTTC.

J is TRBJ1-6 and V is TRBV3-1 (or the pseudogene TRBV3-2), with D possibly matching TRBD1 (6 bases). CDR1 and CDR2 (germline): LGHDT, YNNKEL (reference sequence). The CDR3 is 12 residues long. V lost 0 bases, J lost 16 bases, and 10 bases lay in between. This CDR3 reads CASSQEGGALHF. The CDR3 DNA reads TGTGCCAGCAGCCAAGAAGGGGGGGCACTCCACTTT.

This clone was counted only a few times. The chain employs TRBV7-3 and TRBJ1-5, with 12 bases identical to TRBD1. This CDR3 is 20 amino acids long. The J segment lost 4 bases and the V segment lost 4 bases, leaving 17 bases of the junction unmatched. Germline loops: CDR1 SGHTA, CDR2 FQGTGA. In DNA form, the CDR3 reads TGTGCCAGCAGCTCCCAAGGGCAATTCGGGACAGGGGGCGCGAATCAGCCCCAGCATTTT. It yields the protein CASSSQGQFGTGGANQPQHF.

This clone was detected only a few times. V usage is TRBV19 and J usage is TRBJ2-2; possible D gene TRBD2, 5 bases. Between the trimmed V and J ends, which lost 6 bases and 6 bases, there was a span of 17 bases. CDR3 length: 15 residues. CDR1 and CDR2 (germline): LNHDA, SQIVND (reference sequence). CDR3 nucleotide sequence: TGTGCCAGTAGGCGGACCATAAGGCGGGCCGGGGAGCTGTTTTTT. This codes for CASRRTIRRAGELFF.

Here the CDR3 reads CASSLPGLPQHF. DNA of the CDR3: TGTGCCAGCAGCTTGCCAGGCCTGCCCCAGCATTTT. The chain has TRBV5-6 and TRBJ1-5; D ambiguous. Germline V CDR1 and CDR2: SGHDT, YYEEEE. Trimming took 1 base from V and 9 from J, leaving 8 bases between them. The CDR3 is 12 amino acids.

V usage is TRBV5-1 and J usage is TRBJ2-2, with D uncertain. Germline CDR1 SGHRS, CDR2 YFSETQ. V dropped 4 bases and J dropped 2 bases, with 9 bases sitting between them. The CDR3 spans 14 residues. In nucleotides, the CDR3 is TGCGCCAGCAGCCCGCCCCTAAACACCGGGGAGCTGTTTTTT. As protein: CASSPPLNTGELFF.

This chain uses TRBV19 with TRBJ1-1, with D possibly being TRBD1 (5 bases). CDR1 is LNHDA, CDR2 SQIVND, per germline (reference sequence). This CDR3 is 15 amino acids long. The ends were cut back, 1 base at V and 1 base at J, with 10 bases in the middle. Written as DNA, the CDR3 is TGTGCCAGTAGTATAGTCCACAGGTGGAACACTGAAGCTTTCTTT. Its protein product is CASSIVHRWNTEAFF.

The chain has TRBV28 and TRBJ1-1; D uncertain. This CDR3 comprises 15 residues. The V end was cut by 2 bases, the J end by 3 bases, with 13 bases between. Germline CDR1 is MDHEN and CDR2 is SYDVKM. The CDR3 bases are TGTGCCAGCAGTTTAACTCTTAGGGAGGACACTGAAGCTTTCTTT. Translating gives CASSLTLREDTEAFF.

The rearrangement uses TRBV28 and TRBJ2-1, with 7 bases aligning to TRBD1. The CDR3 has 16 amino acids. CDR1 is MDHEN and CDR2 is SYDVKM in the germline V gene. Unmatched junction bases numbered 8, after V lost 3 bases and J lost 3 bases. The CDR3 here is CASSFPRQGVYNEQFF. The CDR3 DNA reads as TGTGCCAGCAGTTTCCCTAGACAGGGAGTCTACAATGAGCAGTTCTTC.

CDR3 sequence reads: CASSQMGRSNNSPLHF. The CDR3 bases are TGTGCCAGCAGCCAAATGGGGAGGTCTAATAATTCACCCCTCCACTTT. This chain uses TRBV14 with TRBJ1-6; D uncertain. Per the germline V gene, CDR1 is SGHDN and CDR2 is FVKESK. Deletions cut 2 bases from V and 5 bases from J, with 13 bases between. This CDR3 contains 16 residues.

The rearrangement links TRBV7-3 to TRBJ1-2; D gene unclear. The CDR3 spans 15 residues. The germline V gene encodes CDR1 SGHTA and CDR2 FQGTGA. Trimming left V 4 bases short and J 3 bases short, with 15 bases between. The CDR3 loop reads CASSSYGVGDYGYTF. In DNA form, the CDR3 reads TGTGCCAGCAGCTCGTACGGGGTGGGAGACTATGGCTACACCTTC.

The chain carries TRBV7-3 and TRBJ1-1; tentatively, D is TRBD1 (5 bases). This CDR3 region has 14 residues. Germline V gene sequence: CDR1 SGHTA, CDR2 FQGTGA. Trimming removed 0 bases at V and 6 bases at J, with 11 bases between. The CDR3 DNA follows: TGTGCCAGCAGCTTAACGCCGGGGGTTGCTGAAGCTTTCTTT. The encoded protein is CASSLTPGVAEAFF.

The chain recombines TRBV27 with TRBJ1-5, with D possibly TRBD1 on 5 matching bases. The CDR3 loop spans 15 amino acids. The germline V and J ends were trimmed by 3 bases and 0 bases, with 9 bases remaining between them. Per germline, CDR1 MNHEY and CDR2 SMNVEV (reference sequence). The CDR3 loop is CASSFYGGSNQPQHF. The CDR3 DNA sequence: TGTGCCAGCAGTTTTTACGGGGGTAGCAATCAGCCCCAGCATTTT.

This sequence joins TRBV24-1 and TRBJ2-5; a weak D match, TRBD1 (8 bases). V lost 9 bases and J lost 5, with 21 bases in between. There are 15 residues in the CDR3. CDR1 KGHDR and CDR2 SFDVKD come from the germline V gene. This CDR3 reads CATARTGRDAETQYF. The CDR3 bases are TGTGCCACCGCCCGGACAGGGAGGGATGCGGAGACCCAGTACTTC.

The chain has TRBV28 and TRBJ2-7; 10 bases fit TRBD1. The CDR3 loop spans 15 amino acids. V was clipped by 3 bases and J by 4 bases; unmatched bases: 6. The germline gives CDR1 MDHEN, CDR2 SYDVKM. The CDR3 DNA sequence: TGTGCCAGCAGTTTGTTCGGACAGGGGGGTTACGAGCAGTACTTC. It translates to CASSLFGQGGYEQYF.

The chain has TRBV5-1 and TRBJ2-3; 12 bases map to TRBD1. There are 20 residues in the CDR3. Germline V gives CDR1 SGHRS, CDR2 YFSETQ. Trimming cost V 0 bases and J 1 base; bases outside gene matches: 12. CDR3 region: CASSLAGQGAPGSGTDTQYF. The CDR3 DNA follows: TGCGCCAGCAGCTTGGCGGGACAGGGGGCGCCGGGGTCTGGCACAGATACGCAGTATTTT.

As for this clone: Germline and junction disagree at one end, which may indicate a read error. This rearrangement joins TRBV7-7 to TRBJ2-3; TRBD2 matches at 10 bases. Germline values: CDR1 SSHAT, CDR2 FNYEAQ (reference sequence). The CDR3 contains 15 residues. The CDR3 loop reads CASSPALAGTDTQYF. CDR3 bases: TGTGCTAGCAGCCCGGCACTAGCGGGGACAGATACGCAGTATTTT.